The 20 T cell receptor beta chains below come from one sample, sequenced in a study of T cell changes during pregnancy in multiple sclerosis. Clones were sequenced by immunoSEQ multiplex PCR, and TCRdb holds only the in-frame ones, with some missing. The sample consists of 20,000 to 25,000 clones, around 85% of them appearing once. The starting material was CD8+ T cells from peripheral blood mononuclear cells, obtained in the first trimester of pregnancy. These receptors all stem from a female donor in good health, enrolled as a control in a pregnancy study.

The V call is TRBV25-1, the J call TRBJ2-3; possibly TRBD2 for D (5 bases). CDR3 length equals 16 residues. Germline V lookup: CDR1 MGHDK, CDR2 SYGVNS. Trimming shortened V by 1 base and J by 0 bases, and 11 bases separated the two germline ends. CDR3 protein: CASSEWVASSTDTQYF. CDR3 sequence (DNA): TGTGCCAGCAGTGAATGGGTAGCGTCTAGCACAGATACGCAGTATTTT. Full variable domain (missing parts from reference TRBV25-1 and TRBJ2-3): EADIYQTPRYLVIGTGKKITLECSQTMGHDKMYWYQQDPGMELHLIHYSYGVNSTEKGDLSSESTVSRIRTEHFPLTLESARPSHTSQYLCASSEWVASSTDTQYFGPGTRLTVL.

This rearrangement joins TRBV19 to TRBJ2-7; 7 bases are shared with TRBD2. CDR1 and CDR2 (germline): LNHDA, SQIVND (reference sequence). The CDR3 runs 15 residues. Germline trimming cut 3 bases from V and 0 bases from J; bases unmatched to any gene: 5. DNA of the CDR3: TGTGCCAGTAGTATCGGGCGGGGGAGCTCCTACGAGCAGTACTTC. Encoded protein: CASSIGRGSSYEQYF. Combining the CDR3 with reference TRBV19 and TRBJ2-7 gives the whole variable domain DGGITQSPKYLFRKEGQNVTLSCEQNLNHDAMYWYRQDPGQGLRLIYYSQIVNDFQKGDIAEGYSVSREKKESFPLTVTSAQKNPTAFYLCASSIGRGSSYEQYFGPGTRLTVT.

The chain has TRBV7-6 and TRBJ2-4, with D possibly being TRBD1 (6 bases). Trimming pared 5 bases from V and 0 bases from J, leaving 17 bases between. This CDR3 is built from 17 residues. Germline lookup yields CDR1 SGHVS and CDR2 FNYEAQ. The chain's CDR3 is CASSPRTATGAKNIQYF. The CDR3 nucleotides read TGTGCCAGCAGCCCACGGACAGCAACTGGAGCCAAAAACATTCAGTACTTC.

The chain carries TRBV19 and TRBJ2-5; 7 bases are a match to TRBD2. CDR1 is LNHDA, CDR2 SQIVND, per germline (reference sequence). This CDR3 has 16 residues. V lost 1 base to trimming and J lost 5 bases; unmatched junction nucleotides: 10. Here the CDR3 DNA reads TGTGCCAGTAGTATAGGAACGAGCGGGATGGGTGAGACCCAGTACTTC. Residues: CASSIGTSGMGETQYF.

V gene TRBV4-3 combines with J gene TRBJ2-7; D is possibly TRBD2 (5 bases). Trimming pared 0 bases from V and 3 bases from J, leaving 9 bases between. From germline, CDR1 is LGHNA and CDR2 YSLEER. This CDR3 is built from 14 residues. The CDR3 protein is CASSQDWTLYEQYF. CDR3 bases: TGCGCCAGCAGCCAAGATTGGACTCTCTACGAGCAGTACTTC.

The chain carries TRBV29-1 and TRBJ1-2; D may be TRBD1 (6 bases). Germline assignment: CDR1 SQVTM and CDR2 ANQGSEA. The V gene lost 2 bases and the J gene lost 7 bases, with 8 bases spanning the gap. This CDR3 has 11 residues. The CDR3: CSVERGGGYTF. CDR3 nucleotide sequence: TGCAGCGTTGAAAGGGGGGGTGGCTACACCTTC.

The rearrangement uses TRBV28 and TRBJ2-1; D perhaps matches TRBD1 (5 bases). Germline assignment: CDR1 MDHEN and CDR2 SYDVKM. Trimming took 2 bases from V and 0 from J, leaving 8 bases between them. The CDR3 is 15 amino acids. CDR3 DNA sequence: TGTGCCAGCAGTTTAACAGGCAGCTCCTACAATGAGCAGTTCTTC. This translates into CASSLTGSSYNEQFF. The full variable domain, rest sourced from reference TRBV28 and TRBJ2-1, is DVKVTQSSRYLVKRTGEKVFLECVQDMDHENMFWYRQDPGLGLRLIYFSYDVKMKEKGDIPEGYSVSREKKERFSLILESASTNQTSMYLCASSLTGSSYNEQFFGPGTRLTVL.

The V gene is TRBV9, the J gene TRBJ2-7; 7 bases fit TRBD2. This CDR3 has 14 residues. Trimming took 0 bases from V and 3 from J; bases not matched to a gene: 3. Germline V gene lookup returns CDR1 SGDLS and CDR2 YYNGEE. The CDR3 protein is CASSVDGGGYEQYF. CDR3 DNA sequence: TGTGCCAGCAGCGTAGACGGCGGGGGCTACGAGCAGTACTTC.

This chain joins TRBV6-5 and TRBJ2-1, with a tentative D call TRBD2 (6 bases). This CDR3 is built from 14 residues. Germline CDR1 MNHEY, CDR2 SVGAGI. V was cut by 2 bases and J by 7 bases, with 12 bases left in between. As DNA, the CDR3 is TGTGCCAGCAGTTACGGTTTGGGGGGAAATGAGCAGTTCTTC. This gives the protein CASSYGLGGNEQFF.

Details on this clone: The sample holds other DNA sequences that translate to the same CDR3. The CDR3 here is CASSQEPGGAEAFF. The DNA for the CDR3 is TGCGCCAGCAGCCAAGAGCCGGGAGGCGCTGAAGCTTTCTTT. The rearrangement links TRBV4-1 to TRBJ1-1; D uncertain. Germline loops: CDR1 MGHRA, CDR2 YSYEKL. Trimming removed 0 bases at V and 6 bases at J, with 11 bases between. This CDR3 region has 14 residues.

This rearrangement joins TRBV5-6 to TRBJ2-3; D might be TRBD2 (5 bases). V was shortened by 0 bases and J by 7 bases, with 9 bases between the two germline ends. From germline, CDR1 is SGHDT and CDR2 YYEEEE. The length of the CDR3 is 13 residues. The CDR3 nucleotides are TGTGCCAGCAGCTTGGTATCTAGCCATACGCAGTATTTT. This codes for CASSLVSSHTQYF.

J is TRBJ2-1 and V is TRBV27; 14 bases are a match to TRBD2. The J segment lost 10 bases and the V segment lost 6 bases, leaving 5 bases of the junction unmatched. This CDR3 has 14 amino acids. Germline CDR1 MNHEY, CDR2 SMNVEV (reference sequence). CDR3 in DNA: TGTGCCAGCAGGCCGACTAGCGGGAGGGCCGAGCAGTTCTTC. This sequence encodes CASRPTSGRAEQFF.

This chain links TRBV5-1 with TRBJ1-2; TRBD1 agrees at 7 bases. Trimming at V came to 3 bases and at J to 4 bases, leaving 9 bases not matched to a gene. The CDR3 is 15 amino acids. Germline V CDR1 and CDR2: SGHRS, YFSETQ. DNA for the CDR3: TGCGCCAGCAGCTCGCCCGACAGGGACGGCTATGGCTACACCTTC. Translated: CASSSPDRDGYGYTF.

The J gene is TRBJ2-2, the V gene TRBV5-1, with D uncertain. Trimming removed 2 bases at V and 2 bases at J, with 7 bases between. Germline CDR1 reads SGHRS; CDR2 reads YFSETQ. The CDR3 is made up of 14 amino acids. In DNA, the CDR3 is TGCGCCAGCAGCTTCGAGTTCAACACCGGGGAGCTGTTTTTT. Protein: CASSFEFNTGELFF.

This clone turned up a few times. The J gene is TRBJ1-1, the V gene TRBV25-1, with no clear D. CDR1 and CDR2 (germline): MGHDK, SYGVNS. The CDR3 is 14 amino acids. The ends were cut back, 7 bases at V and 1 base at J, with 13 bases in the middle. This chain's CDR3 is CASKLGRGNTEAFF. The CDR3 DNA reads TGTGCCAGCAAACTGGGTAGAGGGAACACTGAAGCTTTCTTT.

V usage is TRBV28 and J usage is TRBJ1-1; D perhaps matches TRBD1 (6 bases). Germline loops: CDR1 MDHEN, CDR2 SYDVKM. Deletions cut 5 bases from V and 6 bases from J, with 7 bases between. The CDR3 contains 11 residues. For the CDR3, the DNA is TGTGCCAGCAGTGGGGGCCCTGAAGCTTTCTTT. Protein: CASSGGPEAFF.

The CDR3 here is CASSEKAASTDTQYF. As DNA, the CDR3 is TGTGCCAGCAGTGAGAAAGCGGCGAGCACAGATACGCAGTATTTT. J is TRBJ2-3 and V is TRBV6-4; tentative D call: TRBD2 (5 bases). CDR3 size: 15 residues. In germline, CDR1 is MRHNA, CDR2 SNTAGT. V was trimmed by 3 bases and J by 0 bases, leaving 10 bases between them.

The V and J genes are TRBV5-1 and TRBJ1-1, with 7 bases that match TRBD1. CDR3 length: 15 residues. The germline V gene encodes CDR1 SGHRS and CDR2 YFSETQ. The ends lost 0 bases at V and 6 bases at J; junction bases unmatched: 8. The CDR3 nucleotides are TGCGCCAGCAGCTTGGCGCTTCAGGGGGGCGCTGAAGCTTTCTTT. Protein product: CASSLALQGGAEAFF.

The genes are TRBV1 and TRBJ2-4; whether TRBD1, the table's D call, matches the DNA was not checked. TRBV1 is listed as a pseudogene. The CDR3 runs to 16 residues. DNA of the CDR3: TGCACCAGCACCTTACCCAGGGTAATCTCCAAAAACATTCAGTACTTC. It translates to CTSTLPRVISKNIQYF.

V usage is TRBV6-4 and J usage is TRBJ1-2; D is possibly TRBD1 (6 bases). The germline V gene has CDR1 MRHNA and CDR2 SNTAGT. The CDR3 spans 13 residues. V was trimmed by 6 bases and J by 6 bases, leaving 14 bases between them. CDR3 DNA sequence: TGTGCCAGCAGCCCAGGGGAGAGCAATGGCTACACCTTC. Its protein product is CASSPGESNGYTF.